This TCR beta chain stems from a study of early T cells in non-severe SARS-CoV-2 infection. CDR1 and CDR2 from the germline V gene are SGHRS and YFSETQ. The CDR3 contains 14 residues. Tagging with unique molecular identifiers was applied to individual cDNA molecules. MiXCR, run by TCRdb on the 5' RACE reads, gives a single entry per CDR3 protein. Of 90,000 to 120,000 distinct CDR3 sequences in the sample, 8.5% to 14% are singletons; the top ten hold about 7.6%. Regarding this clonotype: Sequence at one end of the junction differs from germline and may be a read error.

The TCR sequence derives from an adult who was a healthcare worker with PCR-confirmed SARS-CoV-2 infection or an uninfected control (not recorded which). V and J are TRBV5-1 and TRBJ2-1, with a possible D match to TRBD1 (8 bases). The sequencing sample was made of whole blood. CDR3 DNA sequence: TGCGCCAGCAGCTTACAGGGGGACTACATTGAGCAGTTCTTC. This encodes CASSLQGDYIEQFF.